In its sample, the clone carrying this T cell receptor (beta chain) was seen a few times. As yet, its antigen is unknown. This record comes from a study of neoadjuvant anti-PD-1 for oral cavity cancer. Study context: Most patients had three to four biweekly doses of 3 mg/kg nivolumab before resection. Study-level results: Post-treatment tumors with larger preexisting clones showed more shrinkage.

The patients had HPV-negative, locally advanced oral cavity squamous cell carcinoma. V was pared by 4 bases and J by 9 bases, with 3 bases of the junction left unmatched. This CDR3 has 14 amino acids. The V gene's germline CDR1 is SGHVS and CDR2 FNYEAQ. Tumor libraries mostly used about 5 ug genomic DNA, two replicates each. Here immunoSEQ multiplex PCR was the method, and the copy in TCRdb shows in-frame clones only, minus some. The data contain some 7,300 clones, 40% to 55% of them singletons. Specimen: tumor tissue, collected before nivolumab (anti-PD-1) treatment. The TCR was taken from a person aged 35 to 85 with oral cavity squamous cell carcinoma. The rearrangement links TRBV7-6 to TRBJ1-6, with 10 nucleotides matching TRBD1. Here the CDR3 reads CASSSGTGVSPLHF. The DNA for the CDR3 is TGTGCCAGCAGCTCAGGGACAGGGGTTTCACCCCTCCACTTT.